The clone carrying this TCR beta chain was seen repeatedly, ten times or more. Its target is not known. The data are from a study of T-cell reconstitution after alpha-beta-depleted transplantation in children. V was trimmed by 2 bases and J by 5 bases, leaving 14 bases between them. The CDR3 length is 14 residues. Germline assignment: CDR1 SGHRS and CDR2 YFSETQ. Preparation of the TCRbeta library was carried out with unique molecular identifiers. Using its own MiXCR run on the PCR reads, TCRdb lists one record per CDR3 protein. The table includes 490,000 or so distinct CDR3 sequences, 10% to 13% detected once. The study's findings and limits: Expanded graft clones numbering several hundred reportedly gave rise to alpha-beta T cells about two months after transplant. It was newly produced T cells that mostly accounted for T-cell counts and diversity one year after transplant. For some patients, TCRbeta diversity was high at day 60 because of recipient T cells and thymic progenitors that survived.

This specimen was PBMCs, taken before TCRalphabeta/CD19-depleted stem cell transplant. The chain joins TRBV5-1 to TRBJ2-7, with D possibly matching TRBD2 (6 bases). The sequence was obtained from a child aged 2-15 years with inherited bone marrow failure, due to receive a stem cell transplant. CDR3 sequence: CASSFSDASDEQYF. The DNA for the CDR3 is TGCGCCAGCAGCTTCTCGGACGCTAGCGACGAGCAGTACTTC.